This TCR beta chain was obtained from a study of blood T cell repertoires in COVID-19. Authors' methods: By means of reference gene primer amplification, nucleated cell counts were estimated. The repertoire was sequenced with immunoSEQ multiplex PCR; TCRdb's copy has only in-frame clones and lacks some. V and J calls and clone size are those listed in that table; D and trimming were worked out from the DNA. The sample has about 140,000 clones, roughly 88% seen once. Individuals aged roughly 18 to 100 years were recruited from 24 US areas. Cohorts were determined from participant-reported clinical history. V lost 2 bases, J lost 1 base, and 8 bases lay in between. This CDR3 has 14 residues. Germline assignment: CDR1 MNHEY and CDR2 SVGAGI. This clone has only one observation.

The sequencing input was PBMCs or T cells enriched from blood (not recorded which). The TCR originated in a man between 65 and 85 years old who had been exposed to COVID-19. The chain joins TRBV6-5 to TRBJ1-1; no definite D call. The CDR3 loop reads CASSYDWQNTEAFF. The CDR3 DNA follows: TGTGCCAGCAGTTACGATTGGCAGAACACTGAAGCTTTCTTT.